This T cell receptor beta chain originates from a study of shared clonotypes between healthy human individuals. Sequencing used immunoSEQ multiplex PCR; TCRdb keeps in-frame clones, though not all of them. The data hold some 1,900,000 clones, with less than 95% observed a single time. Terminally differentiated effector memory CD45RA+ cells were excluded by CCR7 positive selection of CD45RO-negative cells. The length of the CDR3 is 16 residues. V dropped 1 base and J dropped 0 bases, with 13 bases sitting between them. The germline CDR1 and CDR2 sequences are SQVTM and ANQGSEA. The sample was naive CD8+ T cells sorted from blood. The V call is TRBV29-1, the J call TRBJ2-1; possible D gene TRBD2, 6 bases. This receptor was taken from a young man in good health. This CDR3 is CSVEGTPGSSYNEQFF. Here the CDR3 DNA reads TGCAGCGTTGAAGGGACGCCCGGGAGCTCCTACAATGAGCAGTTCTTC.